Given below is one T cell receptor (beta chain) in context. The target of this receptor is not known. It has no much larger one-base neighbor in the sample; base qualities were not kept. V and J lose 4 bases and 5 bases, and a span of 14 bases separates them. The CDR1 and CDR2 encoded by the germline V gene are SGHTA and FQGTGA. The CDR3 runs 15 residues from the cysteine to the phenylalanine. Only CDR3 DNA is held: 45 bases, read in frame from base 1. Donors formed part of the validation cohort, which comprised some 120 subjects and was distinct from the first cohort of 666 subjects. Library preparation employed the immunoSEQ multiplex PCR assay. Per the authors' processing: To diagnose cytomegalovirus status from the catalog of TCR beta chain sequences, a statistical classification framework was built. Entries here come from immuneACCESS through TCRdb and include only in-frame sequences with V and J called. Some clones fail to appear in such tables; in the studies checked, an unresolved V gene covers under half of the shortfall, and the cause of the remainder is unknown. For V, J and clone size, that table is used; D and trimming come from the DNA. The sample has some 140,000 clones on record, 84% of them singletons. The top ten clones comprise 1.4% of the sample.

The record originates from a study of cytomegalovirus exposure and HLA in healthy donors (dated by TCRdb to the late 2010s). At the level of the whole study: According to a later analysis, the roughly 120 validation repertoires were produced on the same platform as the 666 repertoires of the first cohort. High-throughput TCR immunosequencing, statistical association of individual TCRs with disease status, and machine learning were combined to predict cytomegalovirus infection status. A separate validation cohort of 100 to 150 different subjects was used in addition to the approximately 640-subject first cohort. The aim of the study was to test whether cataloging public T cell receptors could identify signatures of past pathogen exposure. Points the paper makes about the study in general: The authors suggested that the approach could potentially be extended to other disease states and immunological phenotypes. The study listed 164 TCR beta chains as associated with cytomegalovirus. The validation cohort had no HLA typing available for a later analysis, so co-occurrence within that cohort was assessed over all 130 or so repertoires. The classifier was reported to diagnose cytomegalovirus status with high specificity and sensitivity in both the original cohort and the validation cohort. In a later analysis, TCRs clustered in the first cohort were found to also tend to co-occur in the roughly 120 validation repertoires, with 94% of cluster scores above 0. In vitro tests confirmed that a few of the cytomegalovirus-associated TCR beta chains recognize cytomegalovirus antigens. Most TCR sequences were seen in very few donors, while some public TCRs were found in many individuals.

The sequence derives from a woman between 25 and 40 years old in good health and CMV-seronegative. Sequenced input: PBMCs. Recombination linked TRBV7-3 to TRBJ2-2; no D gene call is confident. The nucleotides read TGTGCCAGCAGCTCCGGCCCGACAAGGACCGGGGAGCTGTTTTTT. Translated, it reads CASSSGPTRTGELFF.